This T cell receptor (beta chain) comes out of a study of blood T cells in healthy people across ages. The table lists this clonotype with many counts. Through a sample-barcoded 5' primer and a J-beta primer mix, a second PCR was run for roughly 7 to 12 cycles. Using its own MiXCR run on the 5' RACE reads, TCRdb lists one record per CDR3 protein. The data contain hundreds of thousands of distinct CDR3 sequences, 29% of them seen just once; the ten biggest clones take up roughly 17%. The CDR3 spans 18 residues. The V segment lost 2 bases and the J segment 4 bases; nucleotides outside the gene matches: 7.

This TCR was recovered from an elderly woman in good health. What was sequenced was blood. This chain links TRBV12-3 or TRBV12-4 with TRBJ2-5; 16 positions match TRBD2. CDR3 sequence (DNA): TGTGCCAGCAGTTTATCCGGGACTAGCGGGGGGGCCCGAGAGACCCAGTACTTC. Encoded protein: CASSLSGTSGGARETQYF.